The present T cell receptor beta chain was sequenced within a study of OX40 agonist ivuxolimab in advanced cancers. The length of the CDR3 is 14 residues. CDR1 SGHVS and CDR2 FNYEAQ come from the germline V gene. V gave up 3 bases and J gave up 5 bases; unmatched junction bases: 4. The data were produced by immunoSEQ multiplex PCR, yet TCRdb's version contains in-frame clones alone and is incomplete. The sample yields roughly 110,000 clones, roughly 90% seen once. The source of this sequence is an adult with an advanced solid tumor such as melanoma, head and neck, liver or kidney cancer. The rearrangement joins TRBV7-6 to TRBJ2-7; 10 positions agree with TRBD1. The starting material was CD4+ or CD8+ T cells sorted from blood, obtained in a trial of the OX40 agonist ivuxolimab. The CDR3 reads CASSLTGGADEQYF. The CDR3 nucleotides are TGTGCCAGCAGCTTGACAGGGGGCGCGGACGAGCAGTACTTC. Variable domain in full (rest from reference TRBV7-6 and TRBJ2-7): GAGVSQSPRYKVTKRGQDVALRCDPISGHVSLYWYRQALGQGPEFLTYFNYEAQQDKSGLPNDRFSAERPEGSISTLTIQRTEQRDSAMYRCASSLTGGADEQYFGPGTRLTVT.